This is a list of T cell receptor beta chains from one sample in a study of T cells in Graves' hyperthyroidism and ophthalmopathy. Each CDR3 protein gets one entry after TCRdb re-called the multiplex PCR reads with MiXCR. The table has approximately 870,000 distinct CDR3 sequences, over 35% seen once. Sequenced sample: blood. These receptor sequences come from a man aged 18 to 29 with Graves' hyperthyroidism. The CDR3 runs from the conserved cysteine through the conserved F or W. The D gene is left open where the match is weak. Part of the rows lack a size; the others show once, few, many or a class for expanded clones.

13	-	TRBD1	TRBV2	TRBJ1-2	TGTGCCACCTGGGACAGCCGCCTCTATGGCTACACCTTC	CATWDSRLYGYTF
15	-	-	TRBV2	TRBJ2-3	TGTGCCAGTGGAGCGGGCGCAGGGGGCACAGATACGCAGTATTTT	CASGAGAGGTDTQYF
11	-	-	TRBV29-1	TRBJ2-7	TGCAGCGCTCAGGGGCTCGGCGAGCAGTACTTC	CSAQGLGEQYF
14	-	TRBD2	TRBV7-3	TRBJ2-1	TGTGCCAGCAGCGGGTGGTCTAGCGGGGATGAGCAGTTCTTC	CASSGWSSGDEQFF
14	-	-	TRBV7-2	TRBJ2-7	TGTGCCAGCTCAACCGGAGACCGCTCCTACGAGCTGTACTTC	CASSTGDRSYELYF
17	-	-	TRBV7-2	TRBJ1-1	TGTGCCAGCAGCTTATGGGTGGGGAGGCAGGGGAACACTGAAGCTTTCTTT	CASSLWVGRQGNTEAFF
17	-	-	TRBV7-8	TRBJ1-5	TGTGCAAGCAGCTTAGATTCGGGGACATACAGCAATAAGCCCCAGCATTTT	CASSLDSGTYSNKPQHF
14	few	-	TRBV7-3	TRBJ2-7	TGTGCCAGCAGCCCGTTGGGTGGGGTTGACGAGCAGTACTTC	CASSPLGGVDEQYF
17	few	TRBD1	TRBV7-7	TRBJ2-2	TGTGCCAGCAGTTCGACGGGCAGGGGGCTTCGCACCGGGGAGCTGTTTTTT	CASSSTGRGLRTGELFF
14	once	-	TRBV29-1	TRBJ1-5	TGCAGCGCCCAGGACGGGACTGAAGCTCAGCCCCAGCATTTT	CSAQDGTEAQPQHF
13	once	-	TRBV12-3/TRBV12-4	TRBJ1-4	TGTGCCAGCAGTTTTAATCAACCTGAAAAACTGTTTTTT	CASSFNQPEKLFF
15	-	-	TRBV25-1	TRBJ1-1	TGTGCCAGCAGTTACTCGGGAGGGGGTATTTCTGAAGCTTTCTTT	CASSYSGGGISEAFF
15	-	-	TRBV7-6	TRBJ2-7	TGTGCCAGCAGCTTAGCGCAAGGGGGGTTCTACGAGCAGTACTTC	CASSLAQGGFYEQYF
13	many	-	TRBV29-1	TRBJ1-5	TGCAGCGTTGCCGATAATAGCAATCAGCCCCAGCATTTT	CSVADNSNQPQHF
13	-	-	TRBV29-1	TRBJ1-5	TGCAGCAGTTTAGACGTCAGGGGACAGCCCCAGCATTTT	CSSLDVRGQPQHF
14	many	-	TRBV7-9	TRBJ1-5	TGTGCCAGCAGTTCGGACAGCGACAATCAGCCCCAGCATTTT	CASSSDSDNQPQHF
13	few	-	TRBV7-9	TRBJ1-1	TGTGCCAGCAGCTCTTACCAGGGCACTGAAGCTTTCTTT	CASSSYQGTEAFF
11	-	-	TRBV2	TRBJ2-5	TGTGCCAGCAGTGGGGTCGAGACCCCGAACTTC	CASSGVETPNF
14	many	TRBD1	TRBV9	TRBJ1-1	TGTGCCAGCAGCACGGACAGGGAGAACACTGAAGCTTTCTTT	CASSTDRENTEAFF
12	-	TRBD1	TRBV10-3	TRBJ2-7	TGTGCCATCAGTGGAGGGGGCACCGGGGAGTACTTC	CAISGGGTGEYF